This T cell receptor beta chain was observed in a study of neurological immune-mediated disorders. Synthesis of cDNA used 5'RACE (with 10-nucleotide random UMIs). In TCRdb, the 5' RACE reads were re-called with MiXCR into one record per CDR3 protein. The sample shows roughly 20,000 distinct CDR3 sequences, 15% to 20% of them seen only once. There are many counts of this clonotype. CDR1 SGHTA and CDR2 FQGTGA come from the germline V gene. The CDR3 has 12 amino acids. Trimming shortened V by 1 base and J by 4 bases, and 4 bases separated the two germline ends. The chain recombines TRBV7-3 with TRBJ1-1; unclear D gene. The sequence derives from a woman between 18 and 30 years old with multiple sclerosis. The specimen sequenced was CD8+ T cells from blood. DNA for the CDR3: TGTGCCAGCAGCTTAATACGCACTGAAGCTTTCTTT. This translates into CASSLIRTEAFF.